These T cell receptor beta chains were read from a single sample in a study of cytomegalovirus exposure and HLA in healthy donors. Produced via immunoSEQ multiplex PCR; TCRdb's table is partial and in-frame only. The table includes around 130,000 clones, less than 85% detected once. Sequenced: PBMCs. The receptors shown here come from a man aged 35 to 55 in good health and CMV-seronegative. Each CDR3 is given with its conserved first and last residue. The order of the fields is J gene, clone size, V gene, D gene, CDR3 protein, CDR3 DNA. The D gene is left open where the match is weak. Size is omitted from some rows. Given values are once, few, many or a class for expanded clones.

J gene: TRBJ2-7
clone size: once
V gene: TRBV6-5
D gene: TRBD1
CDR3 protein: CASSSTRDRPYEQYF
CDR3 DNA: TGTGCCAGCAGCTCTACTCGGGACAGACCCTACGAGCAGTACTTC

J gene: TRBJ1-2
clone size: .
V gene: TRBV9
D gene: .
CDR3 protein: CASSVAGDYYGYTF
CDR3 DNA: TGTGCCAGCAGCGTAGCAGGGGATTACTATGGCTACACCTTC

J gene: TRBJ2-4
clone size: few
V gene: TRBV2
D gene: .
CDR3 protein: CASSELGAFIKNIQYF
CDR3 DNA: TGTGCCAGCAGTGAATTGGGGGCCTTTATAAAAAACATTCAGTACTTC

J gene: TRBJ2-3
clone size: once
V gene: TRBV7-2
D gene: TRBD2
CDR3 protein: CASSRVGTSVDTQYF
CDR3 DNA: TGTGCCAGCAGCAGAGTAGGGACTAGCGTTGATACGCAGTATTTT

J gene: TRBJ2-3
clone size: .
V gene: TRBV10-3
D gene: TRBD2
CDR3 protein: CAISPLKRESTDTQYF
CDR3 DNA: TGTGCCATCAGTCCCCTGAAGCGGGAGTCCACAGATACGCAGTATTTT

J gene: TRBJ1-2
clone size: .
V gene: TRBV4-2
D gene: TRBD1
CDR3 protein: CASSQGDRGYGYTF
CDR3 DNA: TGTGCCAGCAGCCAAGGGGACAGGGGCTATGGCTACACCTTC

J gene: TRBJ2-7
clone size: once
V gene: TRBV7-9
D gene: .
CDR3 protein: CASSRGVQQYF
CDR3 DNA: TGTGCCAGCAGCCGCGGGGTACAGCAGTACTTC

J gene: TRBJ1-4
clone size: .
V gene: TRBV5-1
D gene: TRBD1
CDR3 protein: CASSGGTDFNEKLFF
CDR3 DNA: TGCGCCAGCAGCGGTGGGACAGACTTTAATGAAAAACTGTTTTTT

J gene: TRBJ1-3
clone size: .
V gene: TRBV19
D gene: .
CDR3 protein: CASSSQISSGNTIYF
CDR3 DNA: TGTGCCAGTAGTAGTCAGATTTCCTCGGGAAACACCATATATTTT

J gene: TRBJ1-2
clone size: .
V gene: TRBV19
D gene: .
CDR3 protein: CASRSAADGYTF
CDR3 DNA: TGTGCCAGTAGATCGGCGGCTGATGGCTACACCTTC

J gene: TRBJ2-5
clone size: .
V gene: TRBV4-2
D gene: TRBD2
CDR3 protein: CASSLTREGETQYF
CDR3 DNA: TGTGCCAGCAGCCTTACCCGGGAGGGAGAGACCCAGTACTTC

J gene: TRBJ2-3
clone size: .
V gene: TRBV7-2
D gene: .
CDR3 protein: CASSLRGRGLITDTQYF
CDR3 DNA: TGTGCCAGCAGCTTAAGGGGTAGGGGACTTATTACAGATACGCAGTATTTT

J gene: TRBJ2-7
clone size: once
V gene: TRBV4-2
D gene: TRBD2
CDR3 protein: CASSQDTSGGAYEQYF
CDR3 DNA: TGTGCCAGCAGCCAAGACACTAGCGGGGGGGCCTACGAGCAGTACTTC

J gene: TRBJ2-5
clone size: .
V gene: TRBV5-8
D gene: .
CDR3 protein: CASSLKRSETQYF
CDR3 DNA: TGTGCCAGCAGCTTGAAGAGATCAGAGACCCAGTACTTC

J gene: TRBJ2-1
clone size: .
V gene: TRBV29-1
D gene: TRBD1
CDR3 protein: CSVEGSTGFLYNEQFF
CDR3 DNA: TGCAGCGTTGAAGGATCGACAGGGTTCCTATACAATGAGCAGTTCTTC

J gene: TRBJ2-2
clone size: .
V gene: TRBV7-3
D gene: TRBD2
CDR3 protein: CASSLLAGATGELFF
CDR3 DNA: TGTGCCAGCAGCTTACTAGCGGGAGCCACCGGGGAGCTGTTTTTT

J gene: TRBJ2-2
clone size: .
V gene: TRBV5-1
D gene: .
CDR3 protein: CASSADWSAGELFF
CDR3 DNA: TGCGCCAGCAGCGCAGACTGGTCAGCCGGGGAGCTGTTTTTT

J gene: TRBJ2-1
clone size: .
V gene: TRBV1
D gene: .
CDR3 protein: CTSSHQVLREYNEQFF
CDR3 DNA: TGCACCAGCAGCCACCAAGTATTGCGGGAGTACAATGAGCAGTTCTTC

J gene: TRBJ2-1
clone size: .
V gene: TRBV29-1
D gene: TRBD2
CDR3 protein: CSVLTSGSPNEQFF
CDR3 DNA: TGCAGCGTTTTGACTAGCGGGAGCCCCAATGAGCAGTTCTTC

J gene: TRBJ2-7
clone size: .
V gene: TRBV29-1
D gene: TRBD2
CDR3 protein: CSVAVASGGSSYEQYF
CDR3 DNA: TGCAGCGTTGCGGTCGCTAGCGGGGGGTCCTCCTACGAGCAGTACTTC

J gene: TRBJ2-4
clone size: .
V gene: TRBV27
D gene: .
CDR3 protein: CASSPGQSVAKNIQYF
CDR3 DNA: TGTGCCAGCAGTCCCGGACAGAGCGTAGCCAAAAACATTCAGTACTTC

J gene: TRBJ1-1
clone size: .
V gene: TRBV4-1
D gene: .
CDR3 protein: CASSQEQGINTEAFF
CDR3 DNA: TGCGCCAGCAGCCAAGAGCAGGGGATTAACACTGAAGCTTTCTTT

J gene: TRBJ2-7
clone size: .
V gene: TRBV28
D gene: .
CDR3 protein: CASMDTLYEQYF
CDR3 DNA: TGTGCCTCCATGGACACTCTCTACGAGCAGTACTTC

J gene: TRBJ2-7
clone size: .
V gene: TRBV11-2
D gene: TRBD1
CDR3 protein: CASSFQGARYEQYF
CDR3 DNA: TGTGCCAGCAGCTTCCAGGGGGCCAGGTACGAGCAGTACTTC

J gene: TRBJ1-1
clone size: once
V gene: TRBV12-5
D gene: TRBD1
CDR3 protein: CASGLLRQGANTEAFF
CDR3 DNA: TGTGCTAGTGGTTTGCTCAGACAGGGTGCGAACACTGAAGCTTTCTTT

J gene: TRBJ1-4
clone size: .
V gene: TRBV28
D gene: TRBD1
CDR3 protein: CASRGLINEKLFF
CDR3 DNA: TGTGCCAGTAGGGGGCTGATTAATGAAAAACTGTTTTTT

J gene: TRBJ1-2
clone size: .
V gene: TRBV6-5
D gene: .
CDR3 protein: CASRPDSYGYTF
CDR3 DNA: TGTGCCAGCAGACCCGACAGCTATGGCTACACCTTC

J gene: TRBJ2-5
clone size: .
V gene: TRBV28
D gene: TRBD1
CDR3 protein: CASSPSGWDRGPYQETQYF
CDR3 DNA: TGTGCCAGCAGTCCATCTGGCTGGGACAGGGGGCCATACCAAGAGACCCAGTACTTC

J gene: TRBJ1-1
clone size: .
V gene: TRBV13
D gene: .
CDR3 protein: CASSWSEMAGTEAFF
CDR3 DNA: TGTGCCAGCAGCTGGTCGGAGATGGCTGGCACTGAAGCTTTCTTT

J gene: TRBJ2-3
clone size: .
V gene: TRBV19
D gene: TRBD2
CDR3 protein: CASRASGSITDTQYF
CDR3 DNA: TGTGCCAGTAGGGCTAGCGGGAGTATTACAGATACGCAGTATTTT

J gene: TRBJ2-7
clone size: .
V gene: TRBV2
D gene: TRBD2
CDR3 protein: CASSVWFPLAGVYEQYF
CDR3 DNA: TGTGCCAGCAGTGTTTGGTTTCCCCTAGCGGGAGTCTACGAGCAGTACTTC

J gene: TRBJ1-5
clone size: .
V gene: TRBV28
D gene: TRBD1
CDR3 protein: CASSRTGRNQPQHF
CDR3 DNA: TGTGCCAGCAGTCGGACAGGGCGCAATCAGCCCCAGCATTTT

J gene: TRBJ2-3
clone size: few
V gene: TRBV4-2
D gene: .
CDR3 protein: CASSQDGPTGLTDTQYF
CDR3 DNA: TGTGCCAGCAGCCAAGATGGTCCGACGGGTCTCACAGATACGCAGTATTTT

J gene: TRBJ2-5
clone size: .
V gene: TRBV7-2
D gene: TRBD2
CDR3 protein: CASSLSGGRGQETQYF
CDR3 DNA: TGTGCCAGCAGCTTGAGCGGGGGACGCGGGCAAGAGACCCAGTACTTC

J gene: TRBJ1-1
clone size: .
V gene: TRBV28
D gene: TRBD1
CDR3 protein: CATFLQGIRTEAFF
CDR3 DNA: TGTGCCACTTTCCTACAGGGGATTAGGACTGAAGCTTTCTTT

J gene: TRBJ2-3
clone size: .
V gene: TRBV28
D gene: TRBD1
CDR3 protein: CASSLGQAPNEDTQYF
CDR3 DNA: TGTGCCAGCAGTTTAGGACAGGCACCAAACGAGGATACGCAGTATTTT

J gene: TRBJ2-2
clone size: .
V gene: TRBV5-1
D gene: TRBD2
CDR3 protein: CASRPGSGGITGELFF
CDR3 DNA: TGCGCCAGCAGACCGGGCAGCGGGGGAATCACCGGGGAGCTGTTTTTT